The source of this TCR beta chain is a study of blood T cell repertoires in COVID-19. Across the study: COVID-19 samples, acute and convalescent, were from the United States, Italy and Spain. Nucleic acid was either cDNA or gDNA, and it came from T cells, B-cell-depleted T cells, or PBMCs.

As handled by the study authors: Researchers report that nucleated cell counts were estimated from reference gene primer amplification. The table came from immunoSEQ multiplex PCR; TCRdb's copy has only in-frame clones and leaves some out. D and trimming come from the DNA, and the V and J calls and clone size come from that table. There are approximately 200,000 clones in the sample; around nine tenths occur only once, and approximately 6.2% lies in the top ten. This clone was detected once. There are 11 residues in the CDR3. Per the germline V gene, CDR1 is SEHNR and CDR2 is FQNEAQ (reference sequence). The germline V and J ends were trimmed by 2 bases and 8 bases, with 6 bases remaining between them.

The specimen sequenced was peripheral blood. The receptor was isolated from a man aged 55-75 years who had recovered from COVID-19. The rearrangement joins TRBV7-9 to TRBJ1-1; D is uncertain. The CDR3 coding sequence is TGTGCCAGCAGCTTAAAAGAGGAAGCTTTCTTT. Residues: CASSLKEEAFF.